The 21 T cell receptor beta chains in this list originate from one sample, sequenced in a study of vaccination and CD4 T cells after COVID-19. No antigen has been identified for these receptors. Treatment denoted: roughly nine-day PBMC culture with coronavirus spike peptide pools or control peptides (ViraFEST assay). Researchers used the Oncomine TCR Beta short-read assay to sequence DNA from cultured CD4+ T cells. TCRdb analysed the PCR reads with MiXCR anew, one entry per CDR3 protein. The sample holds 25,000 to 30,000 distinct CDR3 sequences, less than 80% seen once. The sample in question was CD4+ T cells from blood, cultured in vitro, obtained after SARS-CoV-2 vaccination. These receptors were taken from a human donor who received a COVID-19 vaccine.

CDR3 coding DNA: TGTGCCAGCAGCTTATCGTCGCCCGACAGGGGAGGCAATCAGCCCCAGCATTTT. This gives the protein CASSLSSPDRGGNQPQHF. The J gene is TRBJ1-5, the V gene TRBV7-2; 8 nucleotides align to TRBD1. V gave up 2 bases and J gave up 2 bases; unmatched junction bases: 11. The germline gives CDR1 SGHTA, CDR2 FQGNSA. This CDR3 is built from 18 residues. Drawing the rest from reference TRBV7-2 and TRBJ1-5, the complete variable domain is GAGVSQSPSNKVTEKGKDVELRCDPISGHTALYWYRQSLGQGLEFLIYFQGNSAPDKSGLPSDRFSAERTGGSVSTLTIQRTQQEDSAVYLCASSLSSPDRGGNQPQHFGDGTRLSIL.

The chain uses TRBV12-3 or TRBV12-4 and TRBJ2-5, with TRBD2 as a possible D gene (6 bases). This CDR3 has 14 residues. V was shortened by 1 base and J by 5 bases, with 11 bases between the two germline ends. The CDR3 nucleotides are TGTGCCAGCAGTTTAGAAGCGGGCTATGAGACCCAGTACTTC. Translation: CASSLEAGYETQYF.

CDR3 DNA: TGTGCCAGCAGCTTAGTGAGGGGGGCGCGACAGCCCCAGCATTTT. Its protein is CASSLVRGARQPQHF. This chain joins TRBV11-2 and TRBJ1-5; maybe TRBD1 (6 bases). The V gene lost 1 base and the J gene lost 7 bases, with 14 bases spanning the gap. From germline, CDR1 is SGHAT and CDR2 FQNNGV. The CDR3 totals 15 residues. The entire variable domain, with the rest obtained from reference TRBV11-2 and TRBJ1-5, is as follows: EAGVAQSPRYKIIEKRQSVAFWCNPISGHATLYWYQQILGQGPKLLIQFQNNGVVDDSQLPKDRFSAERLKGVDSTLKIQPAKLEDSAVYLCASSLVRGARQPQHFGDGTRLSIL.

DNA of the CDR3: TGTGCCACCAGTGATGGGACATCTCCCTACGAGCAGTACTTC. Translating gives CATSDGTSPYEQYF. V usage is TRBV24-1 and J usage is TRBJ2-7, with D perhaps TRBD1 (6 bases). The germline V gene has CDR1 KGHDR and CDR2 SFDVKD. Trimming took off 3 bases at V and 2 bases at J, with 10 bases between the two ends. The CDR3 covers 14 residues.

This clonotype was observed a few times. V and J are TRBV7-8 and TRBJ2-2; D may be TRBD1 (6 bases). This CDR3 spans 19 amino acids. The germline gives CDR1 SGHVS, CDR2 FQNEAQ. Deletions cut 5 bases from V and 0 bases from J, with 22 bases between. The CDR3, as DNA: TGTGCCAGCAGCCCAAACACCGGACAGTTCTTGGCGAACACCGGGGAGCTGTTTTTT. Protein sequence: CASSPNTGQFLANTGELFF.

The chain recombines TRBV5-4 with TRBJ2-3; TRBD2 aligns across 9 bases. CDR1 and CDR2 from the germline V gene are SGHNT and YYREEE (reference sequence). Trimming took 4 bases from V and 2 from J; bases not matched to a gene: 8. The CDR3 length is 16 residues. CDR3 protein: CASSLISGGDTDTQYF. The CDR3, as DNA: TGTGCCAGCAGCCTAATTAGCGGGGGCGACACAGATACGCAGTATTTT.

The chain combines TRBV7-9 with TRBJ2-5, with D uncertain. The germline gives CDR1 SEHNR, CDR2 FQNEAQ (reference sequence). The CDR3 sequence is 14 residues long. Trimming took 2 bases from V and 4 from J, leaving 11 bases between them. The chain's CDR3 is CASSLSALGETQYF. CDR3 coding DNA: TGTGCCAGCAGCTTATCAGCATTAGGAGAGACCCAGTACTTC.

The chain has TRBV19 and TRBJ2-7; maybe TRBD2 (7 bases). Germline-derived CDR1 and CDR2 are LNHDA and SQIVND (reference sequence). The CDR3 extends over 16 amino acids. Deletions cut 5 bases from V and 7 bases from J, with 24 bases between. The CDR3 nucleotides read TGTGCCAGTAGTCCCCCCCTAGGGGGGGCAGGTGGGGAGCAGTACTTC. Protein product: CASSPPLGGAGGEQYF. Together with reference TRBV19 and TRBJ2-7, the CDR3 gives the full variable domain: DGGITQSPKYLFRKEGQNVTLSCEQNLNHDAMYWYRQDPGQGLRLIYYSQIVNDFQKGDIAEGYSVSREKKESFPLTVTSAQKNPTAFYLCASSPPLGGAGGEQYFGPGTRLTVT.

This clonotype appeared a few times. The J gene is TRBJ1-6, the V gene TRBV2; 8 bases match TRBD1. Trimming took 3 bases from V and 8 from J; bases not matched to a gene: 0. CDR1 and CDR2 from the germline V gene are SNHLY and FYNNEI. The CDR3 length is 13 residues. The CDR3 region has the DNA TGTGCCAGCAGTGAGACAGGGGATTCACCCCTCCACTTT. Protein product: CASSETGDSPLHF.

V is TRBV5-1 and J is TRBJ2-5; TRBD2 matches 7 bases. Germline-derived CDR1 and CDR2 are SGHRS and YFSETQ. This CDR3 has 13 amino acids. The V gene end was trimmed by 0 bases and the J gene end by 10 bases; junction bases not matched to a gene: 6. The CDR3 spells CASSLVGAGDQYF. DNA for the CDR3: TGCGCCAGCAGCTTGGTCGGGGCGGGGGACCAGTACTTC.

The rearrangement links TRBV24-1 to TRBJ2-1, with TRBD2 matching 15 bases. V lost 3 bases and J lost 4; bases outside the gene matches: 9. The CDR3 has 19 amino acids. Germline-derived CDR1 and CDR2 are KGHDR and SFDVKD. CDR3 protein: CATSDPTPGLAGGYNEQFF. The CDR3 nucleotides are TGTGCCACCAGTGATCCAACTCCGGGACTAGCGGGGGGTTACAATGAGCAGTTCTTC.

The table lists this clonotype with a count of one. The CDR3 spells CASRVDLGSPLHF. CDR3 nucleotide sequence: TGTGCCAGCAGAGTGGACCTCGGTTCACCCCTCCACTTT. This sequence joins TRBV12-3 or TRBV12-4 and TRBJ1-6; D gene unclear. V lost 6 bases and J 9 bases, leaving 12 bases between the germline ends. CDR3 length: 13 amino acids.

The chain uses TRBV20-1 and TRBJ2-5, with D possibly being TRBD1 or TRBD2 (5 bases each). The germline CDR1 and CDR2 sequences are DFQATT and SNEGSKA (reference sequence). This CDR3 contains 14 residues. The ends were cut back, 4 bases at V and 0 bases at J, with 12 bases in the middle. The CDR3 DNA sequence: TGCAGTGCTAAGCTATGGGGGAACCAAGAGACCCAGTACTTC. It translates to CSAKLWGNQETQYF.

This sequence joins TRBV10-3 and TRBJ2-1; D gene ambiguous. Germline V lookup: CDR1 ENHRY, CDR2 SYGVKD. The CDR3 is made up of 15 amino acids. V lost 2 bases, J lost 4 bases, and 12 bases lay in between. CDR3 DNA sequence: TGTGCCATCAGTGAGGGCGGCAACGGATACAATGAGCAGTTCTTC. Encoded protein: CAISEGGNGYNEQFF.

The chain employs TRBV30 and TRBJ1-1; TRBD1 matches at 9 bases. V lost 0 bases to trimming and J lost 0 bases; unmatched junction nucleotides: 14. CDR1 is GTSNPN and CDR2 is SVGIG in the germline V gene (reference sequence). The CDR3 contains 19 residues. CDR3 protein: CAWSVVESGQGRLNTEAFF. The CDR3 nucleotides are TGTGCCTGGAGTGTAGTTGAGTCGGGACAGGGACGTTTGAACACTGAAGCTTTCTTT.

This clonotype has a handful of counts. The chain joins TRBV19 to TRBJ1-2; TRBD1 matches at 8 bases. Losses at the gene ends were 6 bases for V and 1 base for J; bases not matched to a gene: 10. This CDR3 is built from 16 residues. Germline CDR1 reads LNHDA; CDR2 reads SQIVND (reference sequence). The CDR3 nucleotides are TGTGCCAGTAGGCGGGACAGGCGGGATTTTAACTATGGCTACACCTTC. It encodes CASRRDRRDFNYGYTF.

This chain joins TRBV28 and TRBJ1-2; D is ambiguous. Trimming left V 3 bases short and J 2 bases short, with 7 bases between. CDR3 size: 13 residues. Per the germline V gene, CDR1 is MDHEN and CDR2 is SYDVKM. Written as DNA, the CDR3 is TGTGCCAGCAGTTTGATAGGGAACTATGGCTACACCTTC. This translates into CASSLIGNYGYTF.

The CDR3 sequence: CATRGLGQGADGELFF. The CDR3, as DNA: TGTGCCACCAGGGGCCTCGGACAGGGGGCTGACGGGGAGCTGTTTTTT. V and J are TRBV24-1 and TRBJ2-2; 11 bases align to TRBD1. Germline values: CDR1 KGHDR, CDR2 SFDVKD. CDR3 length equals 16 residues. With 7 bases clipped from V and 7 bases from J, the junction kept 10 bases outside the gene matches.

Only a few counts were recorded for this clonotype. This chain links TRBV20-1 with TRBJ1-1; weak D call: TRBD1 (6 bases). CDR1 and CDR2 (germline): DFQATT, SNEGSKA (reference sequence). V was cut by 6 bases and J by 0 bases, with 11 bases left in between. There are 13 residues in the CDR3. CDR3 coding DNA: TGCAGTGCCATAGACAGGATGAACACTGAAGCTTTCTTT. Its translation: CSAIDRMNTEAFF.

The chain carries TRBV20-1 and TRBJ2-3; the D gene is possibly TRBD2 (7 bases). Germline values: CDR1 DFQATT, CDR2 SNEGSKA (reference sequence). This CDR3 spans 15 amino acids. Trimming stripped 5 bases from V and 6 bases from J, with 21 bases between. The CDR3 DNA reads as TGCAGTGCTTTACGGGGGGCCCCCTTCGGGGATACGCAGTATTTT. This translates into CSALRGAPFGDTQYF.

The rearrangement links TRBV10-3 to TRBJ1-2; TRBD1 agrees at 8 bases. CDR3 length equals 16 residues. Germline CDR1 reads ENHRY; CDR2 reads SYGVKD. V trimming: 2 bases; J trimming: 3 bases; junction bases outside the gene matches: 8. The CDR3 sequence: CAISEHSGQGDYGYTF. The DNA of the CDR3 is TGTGCCATCAGTGAGCACAGTGGACAGGGTGACTATGGCTACACCTTC.